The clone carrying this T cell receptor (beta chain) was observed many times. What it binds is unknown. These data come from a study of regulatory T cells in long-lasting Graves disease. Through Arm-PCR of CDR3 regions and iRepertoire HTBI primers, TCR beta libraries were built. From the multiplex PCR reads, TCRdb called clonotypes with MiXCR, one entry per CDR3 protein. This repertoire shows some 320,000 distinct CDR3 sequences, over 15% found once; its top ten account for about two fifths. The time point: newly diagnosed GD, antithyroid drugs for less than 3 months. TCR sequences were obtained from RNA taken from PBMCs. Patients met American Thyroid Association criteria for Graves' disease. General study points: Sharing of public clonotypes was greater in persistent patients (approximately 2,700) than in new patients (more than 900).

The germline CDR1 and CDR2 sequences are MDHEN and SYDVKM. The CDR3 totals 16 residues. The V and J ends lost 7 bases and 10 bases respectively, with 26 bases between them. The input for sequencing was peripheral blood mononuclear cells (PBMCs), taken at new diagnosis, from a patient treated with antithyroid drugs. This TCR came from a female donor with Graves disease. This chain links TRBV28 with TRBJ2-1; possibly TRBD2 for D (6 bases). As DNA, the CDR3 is TGTGCCAGCAAAAGTGTCAGGGCGGGTGTGAGCGGGGAGCAGTTCTTC. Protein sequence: CASKSVRAGVSGEQFF. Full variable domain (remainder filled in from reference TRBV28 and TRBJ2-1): DVKVTQSSRYLVKRTGEKVFLECVQDMDHENMFWYRQDPGLGLRLIYFSYDVKMKEKGDIPEGYSVSREKKERFSLILESASTNQTSMYLCASKSVRAGVSGEQFFGPGTRLTVL.